This T cell receptor beta chain was recorded in a study of OX40 agonist ivuxolimab in advanced cancers. Across the whole study: Recorded diagnoses for dose-escalation patients were hepatocellular carcinoma, melanoma, renal cell or head and neck cancer. Notes on the study in general: Both blood CD4+ and CD8+ T cells showed clonal growth by week 6 at 0.1 to 3.0 mg/kg.

This CDR3 has 15 residues. V was pared by 5 bases and J by 2 bases, with 15 bases between. Germline-derived CDR1 and CDR2 are SGHTA and FQGNSA. Clones were read by immunoSEQ multiplex PCR, and TCRdb kept only the in-frame ones, dropping some. The sample has roughly 67,000 clones, about 89% seen once. Concerning this clone itself: Its antigen is undetermined.

This sample comprised CD4+ or CD8+ T cells sorted from blood, obtained in a trial of the OX40 agonist ivuxolimab. The rearrangement joins TRBV7-2 to TRBJ1-1; D perhaps matches TRBD1 (6 bases). The sequence was obtained from an adult with an advanced solid tumor such as melanoma, head and neck, liver or kidney cancer. CDR3 nucleotide sequence: TGTGCCAGCAGCGCCACCAGGGGTACCAACACTGAAGCTTTCTTT. This gives the protein CASSATRGTNTEAFF.